This T cell receptor (beta chain) was documented in a study of somatic mutations in cytotoxic T cells in rheumatoid arthritis. Study as a whole: It was right after diagnosis, before any treatment, that patient blood (roughly 30 ml EDTA) was drawn. A subset of V beta antibody-stained T-cell populations was isolated by flow sorting, reaching nearly 100% purity, and this subset included V beta1+ cells that went on to TCRB sequencing.

Losses at the gene ends were 0 bases for V and 5 bases for J; bases not matched to a gene: 2. The CDR3 is made up of 14 amino acids. Germline V gene data show CDR1 as SGDLS and CDR2 as YYNGEE. This table comes from immunoSEQ multiplex PCR, and its TCRdb copy is limited to in-frame clones, with some not included. The repertoire has around 15,000 clones, around 70% of them found once; the top ten carry less than 11%. Sequencing used CD8+ T cells sorted from blood. This chain joins TRBV9 and TRBJ2-1; 7 bases are shared with TRBD2. The TCR comes from an adult with rheumatoid arthritis. The CDR3 nucleotides are TGTGCCAGCAGCGTAGGACTAGCCCACAATGAGCAGTTCTTC. Encoded protein: CASSVGLAHNEQFF.